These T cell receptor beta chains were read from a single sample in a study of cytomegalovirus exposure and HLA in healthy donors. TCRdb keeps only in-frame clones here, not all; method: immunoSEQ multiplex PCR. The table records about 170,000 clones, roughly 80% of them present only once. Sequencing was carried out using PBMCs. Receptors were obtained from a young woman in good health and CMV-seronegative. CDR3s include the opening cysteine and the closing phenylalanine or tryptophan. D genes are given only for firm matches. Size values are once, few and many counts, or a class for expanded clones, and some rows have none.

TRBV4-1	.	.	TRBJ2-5	TGCGCCAGCAGCCATAGGAGGGCAGAGACCCAGTACTTC	CASSHRRAETQYF
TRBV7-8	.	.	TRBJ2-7	TGTGCCAGCAGCTTAGCGCCTCGAGGCGAGCAGTACTTC	CASSLAPRGEQYF
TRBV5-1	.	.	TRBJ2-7	TGCGCCAGCAGCTTGGTTATAAGCGGTGACTCCTACGAGCAGTACTTC	CASSLVISGDSYEQYF
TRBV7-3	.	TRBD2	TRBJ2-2	TGTGCCAGCAGCCCCGGGACTAGCAGGAACACCGGGGAGCTGTTTTTT	CASSPGTSRNTGELFF
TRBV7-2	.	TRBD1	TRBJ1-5	TGTGCCAGCAGCGGGGGACAGGGGAGTTTAGGTCGGGATCAGCCCCAGCATTTT	CASSGGQGSLGRDQPQHF
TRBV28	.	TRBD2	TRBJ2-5	TGTGCCAGCAGTCCACTAGCGGGACGGGAGACCCAGTACTTC	CASSPLAGRETQYF
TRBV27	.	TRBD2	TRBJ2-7	TGTGCCAGCAGTTTACTAGCGGGAGGGATCGAGCAGTACTTC	CASSLLAGGIEQYF
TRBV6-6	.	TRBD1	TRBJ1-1	TGTGCCAGCAGTTACAAGACAGGGTGGACTGAAGCTTTCTTT	CASSYKTGWTEAFF
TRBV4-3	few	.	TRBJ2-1	TGCGCCAGCAGCCAAGAAATTATCGGGGGTGAGCAGTTCTTC	CASSQEIIGGEQFF
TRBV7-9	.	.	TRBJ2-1	TGTTCCAGCAGCTTAGGAGGGACAGATTACAATGAGCAGTTCTTC	CSSSLGGTDYNEQFF
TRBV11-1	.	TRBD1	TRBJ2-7	TGTGCCAGCAGCTTCGGGACAGGTACCCACGAGCAGTACTTC	CASSFGTGTHEQYF
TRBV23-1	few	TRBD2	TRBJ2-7	TGCGCCAGCAGTCAATTGGGCACCCGAGCGGGAGCGGGCGAGCAGTACTTC	CASSQLGTRAGAGEQYF
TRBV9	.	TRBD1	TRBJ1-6	TGTGCCAGCAGCGCAGGGGGTTTAAATTCACCCCTCCACTTT	CASSAGGLNSPLHF
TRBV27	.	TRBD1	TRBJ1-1	TGTGCCAGCAGTTTATCTCGGACAGGCAACACTGAAGCTTTCTTT	CASSLSRTGNTEAFF
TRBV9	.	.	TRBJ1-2	TGTGCCAGCAGCGCCACGATAGGAGAGAACAGGGCTGGCTACACCTTC	CASSATIGENRAGYTF
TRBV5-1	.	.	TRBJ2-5	TGCGCCAGCAGCACGGGAACTGGATGGAAACAAGAGACCCAGTACTTC	CASSTGTGWKQETQYF
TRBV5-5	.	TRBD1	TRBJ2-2	TGTGCCAGCAGCTGGGGACAGGGCGGGACCGGGGAGCTGTTTTTT	CASSWGQGGTGELFF
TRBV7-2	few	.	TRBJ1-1	TGTGCCAGCAGCTTAATGGGGCGGGGGGTTATGAACACTGAAGCTTTCTTT	CASSLMGRGVMNTEAFF
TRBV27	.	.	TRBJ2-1	TGTGCCAGCGGGAAGACTAGTCTGGACGGGCAGTTCTTC	CASGKTSLDGQFF
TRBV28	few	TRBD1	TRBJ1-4	TGTGCCAGCAATCCAGGGGGCAGGGCAGGCGAAAAACTGTTTTTT	CASNPGGRAGEKLFF
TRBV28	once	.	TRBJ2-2	TGTGCCAGCAGATCCCGCTCGGCGGGACCTAACACCGGGGAGCTGTTTTTT	CASRSRSAGPNTGELFF
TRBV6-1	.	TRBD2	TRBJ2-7	TGTGCCAGCAGTCCCTCCAGCGGGAGTTCCTACGAGCAGTACTTC	CASSPSSGSSYEQYF
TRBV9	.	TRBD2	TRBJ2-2	TGTGCCAGCAGCGGCCCGACTAGCGGGAAAACCGGGGAGCTGTTTTTT	CASSGPTSGKTGELFF
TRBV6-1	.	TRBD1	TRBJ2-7	TGTGCCAGCAGTGACACCGGGACAGTCTCCTACGAGCAGTACTTC	CASSDTGTVSYEQYF
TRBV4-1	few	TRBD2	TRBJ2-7	TGCGCCAGCAGCCAACGAACTAGCGGGAGTGTATACGAGCAGTACTTC	CASSQRTSGSVYEQYF
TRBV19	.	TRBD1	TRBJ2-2	TGTGCCAGTAGGATGGACAGGGGAACCGGGGAGCTGTTTTTT	CASRMDRGTGELFF
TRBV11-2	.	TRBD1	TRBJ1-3	TGTGCCAGCAGCTTAGGAGGGCCCCAGGGGGCGTTTGGAAACACCATATATTTT	CASSLGGPQGAFGNTIYF
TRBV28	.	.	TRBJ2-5	TGTGCCAGCAGTTCTGAAGAGACCCAGTACTTC	CASSSEETQYF
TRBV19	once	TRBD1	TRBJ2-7	TGTGCCAGTAGTCAAGGGGCGTGGGACAGGCCCTACGAGCAGTACTTC	CASSQGAWDRPYEQYF
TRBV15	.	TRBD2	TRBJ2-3	TGTGCCACCAGCAAGGGGAGCGGGGAAGCGGATACGCAGTATTTT	CATSKGSGEADTQYF
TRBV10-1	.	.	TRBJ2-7	TGCGCCAGCAGTCCGGACGGGGTTAACGAGCAGTACTTC	CASSPDGVNEQYF
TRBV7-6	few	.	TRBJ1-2	TGTGCCAGCAGCGCGGGGTCGGGCTATGGCTACACCTTC	CASSAGSGYGYTF
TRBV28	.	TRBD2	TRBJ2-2	TGTGCCAGCAGTTTATTTCGGTGGACTAGCGGGATCACGAACACCGGGGAGCTGTTTTTT	CASSLFRWTSGITNTGELFF
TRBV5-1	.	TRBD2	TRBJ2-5	TGCGCCAGCAGCTCGGGGACTACTAGCGGGTTACAAGAGACCCAGTACTTC	CASSSGTTSGLQETQYF
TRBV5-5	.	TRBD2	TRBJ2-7	TGTGCCAGCAGCCGCCCCGGGGCGGGAGTTTCTTACGAGCAGTACTTC	CASSRPGAGVSYEQYF